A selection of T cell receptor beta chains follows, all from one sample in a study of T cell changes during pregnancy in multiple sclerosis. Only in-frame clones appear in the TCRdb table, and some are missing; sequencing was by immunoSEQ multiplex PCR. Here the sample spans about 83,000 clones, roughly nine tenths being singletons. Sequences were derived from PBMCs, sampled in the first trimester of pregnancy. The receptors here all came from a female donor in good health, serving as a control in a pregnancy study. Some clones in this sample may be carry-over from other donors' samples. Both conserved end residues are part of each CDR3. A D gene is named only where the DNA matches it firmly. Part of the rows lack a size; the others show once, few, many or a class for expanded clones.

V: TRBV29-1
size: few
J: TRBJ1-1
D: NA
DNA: TGCAGCGTTGAGACTGTCTCGAACACTGAAGCTTTCTTT
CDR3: CSVETVSNTEAFF

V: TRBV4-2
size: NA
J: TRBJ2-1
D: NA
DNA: TGTGCCAGCAGCCATCCCGTCCCCTACAATGAGCAGTTCTTC
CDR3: CASSHPVPYNEQFF

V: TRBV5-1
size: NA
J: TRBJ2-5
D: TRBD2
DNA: TGCGCCAGCCTTAGCACGCCGGGAGGGGACGAGACCCAGTACTTC
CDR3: CASLSTPGGDETQYF

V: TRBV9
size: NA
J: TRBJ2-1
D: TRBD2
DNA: TGTGCCAGCAGCGCGGGACTTCCCGGGACTAGCTCGGCCAATGAGCAGTTCTTC
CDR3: CASSAGLPGTSSANEQFF

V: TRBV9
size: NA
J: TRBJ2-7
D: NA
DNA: TGTGCCAGCAGCGGGGACATCACCGAGCAGTACTTC
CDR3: CASSGDITEQYF

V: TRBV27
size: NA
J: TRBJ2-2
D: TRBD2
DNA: TGTGCCACACGCAGCCGGGCGGGAGGGAACACCGGGGAGCTGTTTTTT
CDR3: CATRSRAGGNTGELFF

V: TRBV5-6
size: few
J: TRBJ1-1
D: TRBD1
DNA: TGTGCCAGCAGCTTGGAGGACAGGAAAGCTTTCTTT
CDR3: CASSLEDRKAFF

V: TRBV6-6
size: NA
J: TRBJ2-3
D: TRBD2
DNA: TGTGCCAGCAGTTACCTAGCGGGGGGGCAAGATACGCAGTATTTT
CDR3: CASSYLAGGQDTQYF

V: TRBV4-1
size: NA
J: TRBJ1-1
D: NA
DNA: TGCGCCAGCAGCCAAGATAGCTTTGAAGCTTTCTTT
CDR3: CASSQDSFEAFF

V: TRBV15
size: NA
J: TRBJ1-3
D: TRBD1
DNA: TGTGCCACCAGCAGAGTTGGGACAGGGGGCAGAAACACCATATATTTT
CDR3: CATSRVGTGGRNTIYF

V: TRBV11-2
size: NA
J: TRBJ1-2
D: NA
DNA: TGTGCCAGCAGCTTGAGACAGGAGGATGGCTACACCTTC
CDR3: CASSLRQEDGYTF

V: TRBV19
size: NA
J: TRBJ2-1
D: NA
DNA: TGTGCCAGTAGCATCGGCCAGTCAGGGGATGAGCAGTTCTTC
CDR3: CASSIGQSGDEQFF

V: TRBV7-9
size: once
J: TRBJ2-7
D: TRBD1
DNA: TGTGCCAGCAGCTTAGGGGACAGGATCTACGAGCAGTACTTC
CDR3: CASSLGDRIYEQYF

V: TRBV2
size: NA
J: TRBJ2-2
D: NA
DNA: TGTGCCAGCAGTGTTCAAGGGGCTAAAAACACCGGGGAGCTGTTTTTT
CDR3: CASSVQGAKNTGELFF

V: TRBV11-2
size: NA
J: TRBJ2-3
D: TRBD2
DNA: TGTGCCAGCAGATCCTGGGGCGGACTAGCGGACACAGATACGCAGTATTTT
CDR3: CASRSWGGLADTDTQYF

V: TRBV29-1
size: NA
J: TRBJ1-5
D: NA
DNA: TGCAGCGTTGTCACTCAGGGCGATCAGCCCCAGCATTTT
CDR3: CSVVTQGDQPQHF

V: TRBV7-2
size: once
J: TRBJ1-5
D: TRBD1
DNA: TGTGCCAGCAGCCCGACTAGACAGGGGGTTCAGCCCCAGCATTTT
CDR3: CASSPTRQGVQPQHF

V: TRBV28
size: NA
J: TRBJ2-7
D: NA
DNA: TGTGCCAGCAGGGGTTCAGGGGAATCGAGCTCCTACGAGCAGTACTTC
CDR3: CASRGSGESSSYEQYF

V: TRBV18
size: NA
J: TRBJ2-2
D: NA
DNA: TGTGCCAGCTCACCAGAGGCGAATACGAACACCGGGGAGCTGTTTTTT
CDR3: CASSPEANTNTGELFF

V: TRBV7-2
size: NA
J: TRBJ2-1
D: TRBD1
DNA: TGTGCCAGCAGCTTAAGATGGCGGGACAGGGCTACCTACAATGAGCAGTTCTTC
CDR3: CASSLRWRDRATYNEQFF

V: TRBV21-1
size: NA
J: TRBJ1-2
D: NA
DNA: TGTGCCAGCATCCCCGGGGGCTATGGCTACACCTTC
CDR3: CASIPGGYGYTF

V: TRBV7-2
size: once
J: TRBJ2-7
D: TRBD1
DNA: TGTGCCACAGGGACAGGGAACTCCTACGAGCAGTACTTC
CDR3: CATGTGNSYEQYF

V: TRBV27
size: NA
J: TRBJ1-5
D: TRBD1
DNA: TGTGCCAGCAAGATGGGGACAGCGAGCAATCAGCCCCAGCATTTT
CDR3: CASKMGTASNQPQHF

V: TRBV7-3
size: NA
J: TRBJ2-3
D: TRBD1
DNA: TGTGCCAGCAGCTCCAGGACAGGGAGCGATACGCAGTATTTT
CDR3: CASSSRTGSDTQYF